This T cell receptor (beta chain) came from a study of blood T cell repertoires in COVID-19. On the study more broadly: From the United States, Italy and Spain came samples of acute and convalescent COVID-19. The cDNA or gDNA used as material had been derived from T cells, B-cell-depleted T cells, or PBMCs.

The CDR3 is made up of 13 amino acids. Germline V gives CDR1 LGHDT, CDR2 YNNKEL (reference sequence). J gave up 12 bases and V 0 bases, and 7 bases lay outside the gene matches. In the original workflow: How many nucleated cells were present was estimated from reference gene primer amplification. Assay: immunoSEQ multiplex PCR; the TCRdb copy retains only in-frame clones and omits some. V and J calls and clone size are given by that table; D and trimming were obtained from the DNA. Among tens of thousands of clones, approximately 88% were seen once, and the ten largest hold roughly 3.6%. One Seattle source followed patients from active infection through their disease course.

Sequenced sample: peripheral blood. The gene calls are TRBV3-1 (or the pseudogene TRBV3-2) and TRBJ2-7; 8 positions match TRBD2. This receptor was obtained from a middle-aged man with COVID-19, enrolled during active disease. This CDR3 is CASSQDPTSGRYF. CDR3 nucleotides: TGTGCCAGCAGCCAAGATCCCACTAGCGGACGGTACTTC.